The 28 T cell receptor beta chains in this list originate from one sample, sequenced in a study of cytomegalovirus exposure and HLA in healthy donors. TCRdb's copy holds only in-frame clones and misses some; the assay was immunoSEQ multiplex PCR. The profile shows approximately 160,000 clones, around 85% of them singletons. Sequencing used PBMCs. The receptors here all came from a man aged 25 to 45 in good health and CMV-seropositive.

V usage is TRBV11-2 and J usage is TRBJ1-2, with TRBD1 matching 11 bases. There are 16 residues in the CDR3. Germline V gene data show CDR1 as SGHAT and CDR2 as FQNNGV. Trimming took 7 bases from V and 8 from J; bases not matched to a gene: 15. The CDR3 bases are TGTGCCAGCATATCGGACAGGGGGCGCCTCAGTCAAGGCTACACCTTC. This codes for CASISDRGRLSQGYTF.

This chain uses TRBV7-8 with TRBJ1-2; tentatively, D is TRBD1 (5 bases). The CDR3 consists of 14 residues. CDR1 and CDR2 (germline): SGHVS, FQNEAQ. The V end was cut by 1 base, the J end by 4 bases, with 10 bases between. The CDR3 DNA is TGTGCCAGCAGCTTAGTGGGGGGGGTCTATGGCTACACCTTC. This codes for CASSLVGGVYGYTF. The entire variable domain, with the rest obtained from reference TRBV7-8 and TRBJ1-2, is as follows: GAGVSQSPRYKVAKRGQDVALRCDPISGHVSLFWYQQALGQGPEFLTYFQNEAQLDKSGLPSDRFFAERPEGSVSTLKIQRTQQEDSAVYLCASSLVGGVYGYTFGSGTRLTVV.

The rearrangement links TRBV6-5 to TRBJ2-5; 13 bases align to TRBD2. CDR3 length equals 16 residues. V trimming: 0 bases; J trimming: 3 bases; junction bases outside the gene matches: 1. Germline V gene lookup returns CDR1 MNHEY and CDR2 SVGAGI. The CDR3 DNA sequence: TGTGCCAGCAGTTACTCCGGACTAGCGGGGGAAGAGACCCAGTACTTC. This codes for CASSYSGLAGEETQYF.

Here the CDR3 reads CASSIRVYEQYF. CDR3 in DNA: TGTGCCAGTAGTATCCGAGTATACGAGCAGTACTTC. J is TRBJ2-7 and V is TRBV19; D is ambiguous. Germline-derived CDR1 and CDR2 are LNHDA and SQIVND (reference sequence). Trimming removed 3 bases from V and 4 bases from J, with 7 bases in between. The CDR3 is 12 amino acids.

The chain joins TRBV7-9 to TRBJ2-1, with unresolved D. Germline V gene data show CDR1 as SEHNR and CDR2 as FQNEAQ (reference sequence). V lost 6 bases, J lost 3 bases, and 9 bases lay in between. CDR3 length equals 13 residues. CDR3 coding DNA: TGTGCCAGCAGGCGACACAGCTACAATGAGCAGTTCTTC. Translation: CASRRHSYNEQFF.

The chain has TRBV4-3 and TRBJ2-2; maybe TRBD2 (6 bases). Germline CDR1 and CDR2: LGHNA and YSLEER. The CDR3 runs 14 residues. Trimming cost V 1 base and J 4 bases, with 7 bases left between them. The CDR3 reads CASSQVGGTGELFF. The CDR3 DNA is TGCGCCAGCAGCCAAGTGGGGGGCACCGGGGAGCTGTTTTTT.

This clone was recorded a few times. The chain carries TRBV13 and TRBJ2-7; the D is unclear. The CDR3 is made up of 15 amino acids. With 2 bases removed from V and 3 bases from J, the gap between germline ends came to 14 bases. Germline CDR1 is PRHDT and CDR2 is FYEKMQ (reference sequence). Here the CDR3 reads CASSLWSTVNYEQYF. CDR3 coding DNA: TGTGCCAGCAGCTTATGGTCCACAGTGAACTACGAGCAGTACTTC.

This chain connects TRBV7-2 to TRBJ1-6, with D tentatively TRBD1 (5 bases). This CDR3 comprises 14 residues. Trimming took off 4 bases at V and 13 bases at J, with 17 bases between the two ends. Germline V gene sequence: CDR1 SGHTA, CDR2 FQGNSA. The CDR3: CASSSSGTPSPLHF. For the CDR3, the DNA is TGTGCCAGCAGCTCTTCCGGGACTCCGTCCCCCCTCCACTTT.

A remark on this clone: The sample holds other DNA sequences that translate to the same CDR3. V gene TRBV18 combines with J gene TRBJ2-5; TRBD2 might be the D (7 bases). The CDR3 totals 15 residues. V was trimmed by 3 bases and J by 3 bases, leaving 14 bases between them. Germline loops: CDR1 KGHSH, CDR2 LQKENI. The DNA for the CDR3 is TGTGCCAGCTCACCGGGTACGGGGGGCGAAGAGACCCAGTACTTC. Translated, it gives CASSPGTGGEETQYF.

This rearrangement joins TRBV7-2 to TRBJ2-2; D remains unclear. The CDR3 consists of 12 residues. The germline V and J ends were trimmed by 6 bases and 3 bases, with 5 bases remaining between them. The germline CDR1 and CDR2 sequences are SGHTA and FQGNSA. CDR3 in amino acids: CASSPYTGELFF. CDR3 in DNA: TGTGCCAGCAGTCCTTACACCGGGGAGCTGTTTTTT.

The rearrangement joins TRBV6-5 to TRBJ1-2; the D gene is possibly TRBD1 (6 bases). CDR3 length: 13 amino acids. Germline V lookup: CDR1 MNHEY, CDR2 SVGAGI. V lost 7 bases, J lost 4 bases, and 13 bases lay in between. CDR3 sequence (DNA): TGTGCCAGCATGCCAGGGGAGGGCTATGGCTACACCTTC. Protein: CASMPGEGYGYTF.

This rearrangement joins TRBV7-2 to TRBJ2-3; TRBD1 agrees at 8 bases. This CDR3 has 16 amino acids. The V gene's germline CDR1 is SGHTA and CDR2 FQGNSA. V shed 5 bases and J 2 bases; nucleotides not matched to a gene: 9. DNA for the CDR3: TGTGCCAGCAGCGCAGAGGCGGGACAGGACACAGATACGCAGTATTTT. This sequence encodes CASSAEAGQDTDTQYF.

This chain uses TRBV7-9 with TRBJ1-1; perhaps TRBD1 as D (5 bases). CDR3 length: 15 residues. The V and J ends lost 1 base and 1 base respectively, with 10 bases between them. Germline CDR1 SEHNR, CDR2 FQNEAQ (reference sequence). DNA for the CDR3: TGTGCCAGCAGCTTAGGAGACAGCCAGAACACTGAAGCTTTCTTT. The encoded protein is CASSLGDSQNTEAFF.

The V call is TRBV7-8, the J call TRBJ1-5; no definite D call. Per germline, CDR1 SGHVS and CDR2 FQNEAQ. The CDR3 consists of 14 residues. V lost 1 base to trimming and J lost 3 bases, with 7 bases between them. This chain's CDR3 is CASSLVTYNQPQHF. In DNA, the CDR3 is TGTGCCAGCAGCTTAGTGACTTACAATCAGCCCCAGCATTTT.

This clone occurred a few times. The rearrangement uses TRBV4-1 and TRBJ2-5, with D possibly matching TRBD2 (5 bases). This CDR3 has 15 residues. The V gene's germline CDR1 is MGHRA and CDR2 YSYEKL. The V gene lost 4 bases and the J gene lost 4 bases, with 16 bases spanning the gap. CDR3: CASSRVSGRGETQYF. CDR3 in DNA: TGCGCCAGCAGCCGCGTCAGTGGTCGGGGAGAGACCCAGTACTTC.

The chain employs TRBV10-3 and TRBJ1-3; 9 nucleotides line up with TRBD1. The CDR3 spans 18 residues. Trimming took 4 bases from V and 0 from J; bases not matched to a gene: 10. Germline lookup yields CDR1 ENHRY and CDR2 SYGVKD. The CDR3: CAISAQGAGHLSGNTIYF. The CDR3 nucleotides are TGTGCCATCAGTGCACAGGGGGCAGGCCACCTCTCTGGAAACACCATATATTTT.

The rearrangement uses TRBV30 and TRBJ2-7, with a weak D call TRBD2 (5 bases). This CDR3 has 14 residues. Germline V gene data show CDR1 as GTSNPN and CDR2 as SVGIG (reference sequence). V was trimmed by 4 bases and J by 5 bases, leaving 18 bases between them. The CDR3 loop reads CAWTQYRGGDEQYF. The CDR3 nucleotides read TGTGCCTGGACCCAATATCGGGGTGGGGACGAGCAGTACTTC.

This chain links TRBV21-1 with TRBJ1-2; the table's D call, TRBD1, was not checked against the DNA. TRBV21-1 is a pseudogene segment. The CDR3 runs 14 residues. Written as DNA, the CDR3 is TGTGCCAGCAGCCCATGGGACAGGGATAAGGGCTACACCTTC. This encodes CASSPWDRDKGYTF.

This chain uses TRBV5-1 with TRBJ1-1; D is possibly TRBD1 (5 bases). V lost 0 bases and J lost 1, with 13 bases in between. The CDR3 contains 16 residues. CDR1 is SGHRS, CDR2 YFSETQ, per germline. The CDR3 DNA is TGCGCCAGCAGCTTGGTCGGGGGGAGGGAGAACACTGAAGCTTTCTTT. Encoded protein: CASSLVGGRENTEAFF.

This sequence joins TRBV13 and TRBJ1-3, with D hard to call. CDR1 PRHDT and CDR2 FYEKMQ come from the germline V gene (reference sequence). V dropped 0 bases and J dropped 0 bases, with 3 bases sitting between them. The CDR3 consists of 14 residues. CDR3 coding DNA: TGTGCCAGCAGCTTAGGCAACTCTGGAAACACCATATATTTT. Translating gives CASSLGNSGNTIYF.

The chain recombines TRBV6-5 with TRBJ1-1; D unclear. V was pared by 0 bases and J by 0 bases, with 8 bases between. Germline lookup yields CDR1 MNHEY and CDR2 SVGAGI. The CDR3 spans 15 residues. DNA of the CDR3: TGTGCCAGCAGTTACTCTCACACCATGAACACTGAAGCTTTCTTT. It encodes CASSYSHTMNTEAFF.

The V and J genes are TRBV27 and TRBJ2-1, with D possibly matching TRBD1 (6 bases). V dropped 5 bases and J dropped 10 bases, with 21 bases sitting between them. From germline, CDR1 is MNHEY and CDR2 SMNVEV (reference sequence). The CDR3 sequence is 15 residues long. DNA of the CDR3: TGTGCCAGCAGTCCCCTAGTTGGGGGCCCCAAGGAGCAGTTCTTC. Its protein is CASSPLVGGPKEQFF.

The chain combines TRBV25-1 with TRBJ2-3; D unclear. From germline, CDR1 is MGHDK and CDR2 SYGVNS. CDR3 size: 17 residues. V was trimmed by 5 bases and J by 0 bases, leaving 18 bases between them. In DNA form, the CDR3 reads TGTGCCAGCAGTCTAACCCCAGGCTACCTTAGCACAGATACGCAGTATTTT. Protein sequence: CASSLTPGYLSTDTQYF. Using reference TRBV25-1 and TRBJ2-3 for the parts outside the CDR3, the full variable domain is EADIYQTPRYLVIGTGKKITLECSQTMGHDKMYWYQQDPGMELHLIHYSYGVNSTEKGDLSSESTVSRIRTEHFPLTLESARPSHTSQYLCASSLTPGYLSTDTQYFGPGTRLTVL.

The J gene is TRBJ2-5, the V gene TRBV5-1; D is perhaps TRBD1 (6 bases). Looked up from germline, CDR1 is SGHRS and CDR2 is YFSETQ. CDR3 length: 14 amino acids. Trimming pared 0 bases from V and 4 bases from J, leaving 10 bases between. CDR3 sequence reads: CASSLVAGVETQYF. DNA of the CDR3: TGCGCCAGCAGCTTGGTTGCAGGGGTAGAGACCCAGTACTTC. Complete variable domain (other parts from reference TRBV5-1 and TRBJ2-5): KAGVTQTPRYLIKTRGQQVTLSCSPISGHRSVSWYQQTPGQGLQFLFEYFSETQRNKGNFPGRFSGRQFSNSRSEMNVSTLELGDSALYLCASSLVAGVETQYFGPGTRLLVL.

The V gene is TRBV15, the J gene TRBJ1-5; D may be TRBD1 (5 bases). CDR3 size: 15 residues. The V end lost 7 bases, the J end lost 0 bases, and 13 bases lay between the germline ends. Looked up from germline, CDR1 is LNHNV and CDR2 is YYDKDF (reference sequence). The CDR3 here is CATTVGGNSNQPQHF. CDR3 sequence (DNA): TGTGCCACCACTGTCGGGGGAAATAGCAATCAGCCCCAGCATTTT.

The CDR3 bases are TGCGCCAGCAGCGTGAGGGGGGGGGCGAACAATGAGCAGTTCTTC. It specifies CASSVRGGANNEQFF. The chain has TRBV5-1 and TRBJ2-1; D perhaps matches TRBD2 (7 bases). CDR3 length: 15 amino acids. Looked up from germline, CDR1 is SGHRS and CDR2 is YFSETQ. With 4 bases removed from V and 5 bases from J, the gap between germline ends came to 16 bases.

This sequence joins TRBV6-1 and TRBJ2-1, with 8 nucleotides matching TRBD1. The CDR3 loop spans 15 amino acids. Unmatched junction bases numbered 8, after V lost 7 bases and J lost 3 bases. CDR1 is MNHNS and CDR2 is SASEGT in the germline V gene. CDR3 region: CASTIGQGGYNEQFF. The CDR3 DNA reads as TGTGCCAGCACCATTGGACAGGGAGGCTACAATGAGCAGTTCTTC.

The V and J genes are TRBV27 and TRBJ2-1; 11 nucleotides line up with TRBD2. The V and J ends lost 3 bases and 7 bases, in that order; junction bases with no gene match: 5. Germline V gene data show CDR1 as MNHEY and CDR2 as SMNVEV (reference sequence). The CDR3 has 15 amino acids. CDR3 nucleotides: TGTGCCAGCAGTTTCCTAGCGGGGGGCTTTAATGAGCAGTTCTTC. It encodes CASSFLAGGFNEQFF.